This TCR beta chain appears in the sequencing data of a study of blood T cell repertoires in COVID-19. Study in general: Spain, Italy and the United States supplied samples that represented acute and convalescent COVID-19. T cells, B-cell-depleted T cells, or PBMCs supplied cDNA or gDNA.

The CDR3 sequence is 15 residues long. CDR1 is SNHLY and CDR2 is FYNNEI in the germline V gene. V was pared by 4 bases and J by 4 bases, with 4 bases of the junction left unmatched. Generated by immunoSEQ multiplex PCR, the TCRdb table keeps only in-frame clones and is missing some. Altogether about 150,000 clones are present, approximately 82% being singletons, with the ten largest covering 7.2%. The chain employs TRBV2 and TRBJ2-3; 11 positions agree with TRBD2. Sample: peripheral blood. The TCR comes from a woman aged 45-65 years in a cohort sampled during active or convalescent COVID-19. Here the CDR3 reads CASSGSSGGADTQYF. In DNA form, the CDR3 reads TGTGCCAGCAGTGGGAGTAGCGGGGGGGCAGATACGCAGTATTTT. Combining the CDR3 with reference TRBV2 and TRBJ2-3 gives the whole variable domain EPEVTQTPSHQVTQMGQEVILRCVPISNHLYFYWYRQILGQKVEFLVSFYNNEISEKSEIFDDQFSVERPDGSNFTLKIRSTKLEDSAMYFCASSGSSGGADTQYFGPGTRLTVL.